This TCR beta chain was profiled in a study of cytomegalovirus exposure and HLA in healthy donors. Study-wide results and caveats: It was reportedly the case that the classifier diagnosed cytomegalovirus status with high specificity and sensitivity. Analyzed later, association rates of TCRs varied across HLA loci, with DRB1 most and HLA-C fewest. A later analysis linked 15,000 to 20,000 TCR beta sequences to HLA alleles at 0.05 false discovery rate.

With regard to this clone: Its antigen is undetermined.

In the PCR, 60 Vbeta and 13 Jbeta primers were used. Using immunoSEQ multiplex PCR, the repertoire was profiled, and TCRdb retains in-frame clones only, with some absent. Here the sample spans 130,000 to 150,000 clones, about three quarters being singletons. Sequenced material: PBMCs. This clonotype was obtained from a man younger than 35 in good health and CMV-seronegative.

CDR3 loop: CASRGGGSLTYEQYF. The CDR3 bases are TGTGCCAGCAGGGGCGGGGGCTCCCTCACCTACGAGCAGTACTTC. V and J are TRBV27 and TRBJ2-7; TRBD2 is a possible D gene (7 bases). Germline-derived CDR1 and CDR2 are MNHEY and SMNVEV (reference sequence). Trimming took 6 bases from V and 2 from J, leaving 17 bases between them. This CDR3 region has 15 residues.